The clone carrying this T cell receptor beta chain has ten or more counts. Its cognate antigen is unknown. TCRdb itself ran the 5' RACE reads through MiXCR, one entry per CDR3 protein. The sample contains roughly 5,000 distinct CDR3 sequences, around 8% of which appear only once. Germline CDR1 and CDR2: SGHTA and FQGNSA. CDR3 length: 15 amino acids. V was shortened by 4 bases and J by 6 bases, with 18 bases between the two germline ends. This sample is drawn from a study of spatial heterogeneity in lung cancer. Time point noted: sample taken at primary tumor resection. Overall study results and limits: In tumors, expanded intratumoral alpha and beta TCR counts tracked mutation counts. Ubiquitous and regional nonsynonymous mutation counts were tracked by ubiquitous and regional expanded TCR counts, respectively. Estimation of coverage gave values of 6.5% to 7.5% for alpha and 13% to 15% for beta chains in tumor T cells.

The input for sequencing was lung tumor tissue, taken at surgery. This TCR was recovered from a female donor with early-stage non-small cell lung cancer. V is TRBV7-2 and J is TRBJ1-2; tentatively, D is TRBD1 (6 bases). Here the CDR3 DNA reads TGTGCCAGCAGCTCCATCCTTGGACAGCTCGATGGCTACACCTTC. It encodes CASSSILGQLDGYTF. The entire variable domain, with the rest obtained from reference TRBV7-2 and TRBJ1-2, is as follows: GAGVSQSPSNKVTEKGKDVELRCDPISGHTALYWYRQSLGQGLEFLIYFQGNSAPDKSGLPSDRFSAERTGGSVSTLTIQRTQQEDSAVYLCASSSILGQLDGYTFGSGTRLTVV.